Listed below are T cell receptor beta chains from one sample, sequenced in a study of T cell responses to AZD1222 COVID-19 vaccine. Sequenced by immunoSEQ multiplex PCR; TCRdb stores in-frame clones only, minus some. This sample has about 85,000 clones, with approximately 87% found just once. The sample in question was peripheral blood, obtained on day 0 of AZD1222 vaccination. The receptors here all came from an adult in good health. CDR3s include the opening cysteine and the closing phenylalanine or tryptophan. D genes are given only for firm matches. Clone size is not always given. Where it is, it says once, few, many or a class for expanded clones.

clone_size: -
d_call: -
v_call: TRBV14
j_call: TRBJ1-1
cdr3_aa: CASSQVVTRTGTEAFF
cdr3_nt: TGTGCCAGCAGCCAAGTAGTCACACGGACGGGGACTGAAGCTTTCTTT

clone_size: -
d_call: -
v_call: TRBV7-9
j_call: TRBJ2-1
cdr3_aa: CASSLRDNEQFF
cdr3_nt: TGTGCCAGCAGCTTACGGGACAATGAGCAGTTCTTC

clone_size: -
d_call: -
v_call: TRBV18
j_call: TRBJ2-1
cdr3_aa: CASSPFGQGGYNEQFF
cdr3_nt: TGTGCCAGCTCACCATTTGGCCAGGGAGGCTACAATGAGCAGTTCTTC

clone_size: -
d_call: -
v_call: TRBV6-4
j_call: TRBJ2-6
cdr3_aa: CASSDSGGSGANVLTF
cdr3_nt: TGTGCCAGCAGTGACTCAGGGGGCTCTGGGGCCAACGTCCTGACTTTC

clone_size: -
d_call: -
v_call: TRBV18
j_call: TRBJ1-3
cdr3_aa: CASSPPGRNTIYF
cdr3_nt: TGTGCCAGCTCACCGCCAGGACGAAACACCATATATTTT

clone_size: once
d_call: -
v_call: TRBV7-2
j_call: TRBJ1-1
cdr3_aa: CASSLVLNTEAFF
cdr3_nt: TGTGCCAGCAGCTTAGTGTTGAACACTGAAGCTTTCTTT

clone_size: -
d_call: -
v_call: TRBV19
j_call: TRBJ1-2
cdr3_aa: CASRRNGEGSNYGYTF
cdr3_nt: TGTGCCAGTAGGAGAAATGGAGAGGGAAGCAACTATGGCTACACCTTC

clone_size: -
d_call: TRBD1
v_call: TRBV6-5
j_call: TRBJ2-7
cdr3_aa: CASSPPGQGSHEQYF
cdr3_nt: TGTGCCAGCAGTCCCCCGGGACAGGGTTCCCACGAGCAGTACTTC

clone_size: -
d_call: TRBD1
v_call: TRBV28
j_call: TRBJ1-6
cdr3_aa: CASSLGGQGSFNSPLHF
cdr3_nt: TGTGCCAGCAGTTTAGGAGGACAGGGGTCTTTTAATTCACCCCTCCACTTT

clone_size: -
d_call: -
v_call: TRBV30
j_call: TRBJ1-3
cdr3_aa: CAWIRRGSGNTIYF
cdr3_nt: TGTGCCTGGATCCGGAGGGGGAGTGGAAACACCATATATTTT

clone_size: -
d_call: TRBD2
v_call: TRBV6-6
j_call: TRBJ2-1
cdr3_aa: CASSRTPSGRDNEQFF
cdr3_nt: TGTGCCAGCAGTCGAACCCCTAGCGGGAGGGACAATGAGCAGTTCTTC

clone_size: -
d_call: TRBD1
v_call: TRBV5-1
j_call: TRBJ2-1
cdr3_aa: CASSSLTGQVNEQFF
cdr3_nt: TGCGCCAGCAGCTCGTTGACAGGGCAAGTGAATGAGCAGTTCTTC

clone_size: -
d_call: -
v_call: TRBV11-2
j_call: TRBJ1-3
cdr3_aa: CASTIWGETIYF
cdr3_nt: TGTGCCAGCACCATTTGGGGGGAAACCATATATTTT

clone_size: once
d_call: -
v_call: TRBV7-7
j_call: TRBJ2-5
cdr3_aa: CASSLGGGASAQYF
cdr3_nt: TGTGCTAGCAGCTTAGGTGGGGGGGCGTCGGCCCAGTACTTC

clone_size: -
d_call: -
v_call: TRBV28
j_call: TRBJ1-5
cdr3_aa: CASHGANNQPQHF
cdr3_nt: TGTGCCAGCCACGGCGCTAACAATCAGCCCCAGCATTTT

clone_size: -
d_call: TRBD1
v_call: TRBV6-5
j_call: TRBJ2-7
cdr3_aa: CASSGQELYEQYF
cdr3_nt: TGTGCCAGCAGCGGACAGGAACTCTACGAGCAGTACTTC